This is a list of T cell receptor beta chains from one sample in a study of OX40 agonist ivuxolimab in advanced cancers. Measured with immunoSEQ multiplex PCR; TCRdb has only the in-frame clones, and not every one. The sample includes 35,000 to 40,000 clones, approximately 82% of them seen just once. The sequences come from CD4+ or CD8+ T cells sorted from blood, collected in a trial of the OX40 agonist ivuxolimab. These receptors all come from an adult with an advanced solid tumor such as melanoma, head and neck, liver or kidney cancer. CDR3s include the opening cysteine and the closing phenylalanine or tryptophan. The order of the fields is D gene, clone size, J gene, V gene, CDR3 protein, CDR3 DNA. D genes are given only for firm matches. A row's size may be missing; if present it is once, few, many or a size class.

.	.	TRBJ1-1	TRBV5-5	CASSLVADTEAFF	TGTGCCAGCAGCTTGGTGGCGGACACTGAAGCTTTCTTT
.	.	TRBJ1-2	TRBV5-1	CASSPGLNYGYTF	TGCGCCAGCAGCCCGGGCCTAAACTATGGCTACACCTTC
.	.	TRBJ1-6	TRBV11-2	CASSLTVSGQSPLHF	TGTGCCAGCAGCCTGACGGTGTCGGGTCAATCACCCCTCCACTTT
TRBD1	.	TRBJ2-2	TRBV25-1	CASRGTGANTGELFF	TGTGCCAGCAGAGGGACAGGGGCGAACACCGGGGAGCTGTTTTTT
.	.	TRBJ1-6	TRBV4-3	CASSQAQISYNSPLHF	TGCGCCAGCAGCCAAGCCCAGATCTCCTATAATTCACCCCTCCACTTT
.	.	TRBJ1-4	TRBV25-1	CASSEFIGAGERKLFF	TGTGCCAGCAGTGAATTCATCGGGGCTGGGGAGCGGAAACTGTTTTTT
TRBD1	.	TRBJ2-3	TRBV18	CASSPQDRGLADTQYF	TGTGCCAGCTCACCACAGGACAGGGGGCTTGCAGATACGCAGTATTTT
.	few	TRBJ2-3	TRBV5-1	CASSLATGSSTDTQYF	TGCGCCAGCAGCTTGGCGACCGGATCTAGCACAGATACGCAGTATTTT
.	.	TRBJ1-1	TRBV7-2	CASSAQESLKAFF	TGTGCCAGCAGCGCGCAGGAATCTCTTAAAGCTTTCTTT
.	.	TRBJ2-6	TRBV27	CASSPRGEAGANVLTF	TGTGCCAGCAGCCCCCGGGGTGAAGCTGGGGCCAACGTCCTGACTTTC
TRBD1	.	TRBJ2-3	TRBV7-3	CASSRTGGLADTQYF	TGTGCCAGCAGCCGAACAGGGGGCTTGGCAGATACGCAGTATTTT
.	.	TRBJ1-2	TRBV10-1	CASSERTYGYTF	TGCGCCAGCAGTGAGAGAACCTATGGCTACACCTTC
.	.	TRBJ1-1	TRBV6-6	CASSYLGDDTEAFF	TGTGCCAGCAGTTACTTGGGGGATGACACTGAAGCTTTCTTT
.	once	TRBJ2-6	TRBV19	CASSPFESGANVLTF	TGTGCCAGTAGCCCCTTCGAATCTGGGGCCAACGTCCTGACTTTC
TRBD1	.	TRBJ2-5	TRBV6-6	CASSYDRGSETQYF	TGTGCCAGCAGTTACGACAGGGGCTCTGAGACCCAGTACTTC